The 21 T cell receptor beta chains given below trace back to one sample, sequenced in a study of CD8 T cells in Susac syndrome. Random hexamers were used to reverse transcribe an amount of roughly 0.5 to 1 ug RNA. TCRdb itself ran the immunoSEQ multiplex PCR reads through MiXCR, one entry per CDR3 protein. Of approximately 150,000 distinct CDR3 sequences in the sample, about 93% were seen once. The sequenced material came from CD4+ T cells from PBMCs. Receptors originate from a human donor in good health.

The J gene is TRBJ1-4, the V gene TRBV7-3; D is uncertain. The V and J ends lost 0 bases and 8 bases respectively, with 13 bases between them. Germline loops: CDR1 SGHTA, CDR2 FQGTGA. The CDR3 totals 15 residues. In DNA form, the CDR3 reads TGTGCCAGCAGCTTAACGACGGCTGGGTCGGAAAAACTGTTTTTT. This translates into CASSLTTAGSEKLFF.

This clonotype was observed once. The chain joins TRBV21-1 to TRBJ1-2. TRBV21-1 is a known pseudogene. The CDR3 has 14 amino acids. CDR3 sequence: CASSNHRDLYGYTF. In DNA form, the CDR3 reads TGTGCCAGCAGCAACCACAGAGACCTCTATGGCTACACCTTC.

The chain combines TRBV9 with TRBJ2-1, with no clear D. Trimming pared 1 base from V and 9 bases from J, leaving 14 bases between. CDR3 length: 14 amino acids. Germline CDR1 is SGDLS and CDR2 is YYNGEE. CDR3: CASSVPRARGEQFF. The CDR3 DNA sequence: TGTGCCAGCAGCGTACCCCGAGCAAGAGGTGAGCAGTTCTTC.

V and J are TRBV7-9 and TRBJ1-1, with no clear D. Germline loops: CDR1 SEHNR, CDR2 FQNEAQ (reference sequence). V was pared by 5 bases and J by 0 bases, with 4 bases between. The CDR3 consists of 12 residues. CDR3 region: CASSLMNTEAFF. Here the CDR3 DNA reads TGTGCCAGCAGCCTCATGAACACTGAAGCTTTCTTT.

The rearrangement uses TRBV7-9 and TRBJ1-6; perhaps TRBD1 as D (5 bases). The CDR3 extends over 12 amino acids. V shed 5 bases and J shed 8 bases, with 7 bases lying between them. Germline CDR1 and CDR2: SEHNR and FQNEAQ (reference sequence). The CDR3 DNA reads TGTGCCAGCAGCATAGGGGATTCACCCCTCCACTTT. Residues: CASSIGDSPLHF.

The rearrangement joins TRBV7-3 to TRBJ1-1, with 8 bases aligning to TRBD1. V was clipped by 4 bases and J by 5 bases; unmatched bases: 6. The CDR3 covers 14 residues. The germline CDR1 and CDR2 sequences are SGHTA and FQGTGA. In nucleotides, the CDR3 is TGTGCCAGCAGCTCAACAGGGGGATGGACTGAAGCTTTCTTT. Its protein product is CASSSTGGWTEAFF. Full variable domain (rest looked up from reference TRBV7-3 and TRBJ1-1): GAGVSQTPSNKVTEKGKYVELRCDPISGHTALYWYRQSLGQGPEFLIYFQGTGAADDSGLPNDRFFAVRPEGSVSTLKIQRTERGDSAVYLCASSSTGGWTEAFFGQGTRLTVV.

The chain joins TRBV2 to TRBJ1-5; D ambiguous. The CDR3 extends over 13 amino acids. V lost 4 bases to trimming and J lost 5 bases, with 9 bases between them. Germline-derived CDR1 and CDR2 are SNHLY and FYNNEI. The CDR3 coding sequence is TGTGCCAGCAGTGTTTACGAAGATCAGCCCCAGCATTTT. Translation: CASSVYEDQPQHF.

This clonotype was detected once. The CDR3 here is CASSRTSGTMGAGELFF. CDR3 DNA sequence: TGTGCCAGTAGTAGGACTAGCGGGACAATGGGCGCCGGGGAGCTGTTTTTT. The chain recombines TRBV19 with TRBJ2-2; TRBD2 matches at 12 bases. The germline gives CDR1 LNHDA, CDR2 SQIVND (reference sequence). V lost 4 bases and J lost 6; bases outside the gene matches: 9. The CDR3 is 17 amino acids.

The rearrangement uses TRBV20-1 and TRBJ2-5, with 12 bases identical to TRBD2. V was pared by 3 bases and J by 3 bases, with 11 bases of the junction left unmatched. The germline V gene encodes CDR1 DFQATT and CDR2 SNEGSKA (reference sequence). This CDR3 is built from 17 residues. The CDR3 DNA reads as TGCAGTGCTAGTCCCCCTAGCGGGGGGGTAGCCAAAGAGACCCAGTACTTC. Protein product: CSASPPSGGVAKETQYF.

This chain connects TRBV7-9 to TRBJ2-5; D remains unclear. V lost 8 bases, J lost 5 bases, and 9 bases lay in between. Germline CDR1 reads SEHNR; CDR2 reads FQNEAQ (reference sequence). The CDR3 runs to 11 residues. CDR3 nucleotide sequence: TGTGCCAGCGGTCGACCGGAGACCCAGTACTTC. Translating it yields CASGRPETQYF.

This CDR3 reads CSARDGVSYNSPLHF. CDR3 coding DNA: TGCAGTGCTAGAGATGGAGTGTCCTATAATTCACCCCTCCACTTT. This rearrangement joins TRBV20-1 to TRBJ1-6; D remains ambiguous. V was cut by 0 bases and J by 1 base, with 7 bases left in between. Germline V CDR1 and CDR2: DFQATT, SNEGSKA (reference sequence). The CDR3 length is 15 residues.

V gene TRBV27 combines with J gene TRBJ1-2, with D possibly TRBD1 on 6 matching bases. Between the trimmed V and J ends, which lost 5 bases and 4 bases, there was a span of 17 bases. CDR1 is MNHEY, CDR2 SMNVEV, per germline (reference sequence). This CDR3 has 15 amino acids. Here the CDR3 DNA reads TGTGCCAGCAGTCACGGGACACCAGCTGGCTATGGCTACACCTTC. Amino acid sequence: CASSHGTPAGYGYTF.

The chain combines TRBV20-1 with TRBJ2-7; perhaps TRBD1 as D (5 bases). This CDR3 contains 12 residues. CDR1 DFQATT and CDR2 SNEGSKA come from the germline V gene (reference sequence). In DNA, the CDR3 is TGCAGCCTTCAGGCAGGGAACTACGAGCAGTACTTC. It yields the protein CSLQAGNYEQYF.

J is TRBJ1-2 and V is TRBV7-2; 7 nucleotides match TRBD1. CDR3 size: 15 residues. Looked up from germline, CDR1 is SGHTA and CDR2 is FQGNSA. V was clipped by 5 bases and J by 4 bases; unmatched bases: 10. In DNA form, the CDR3 reads TGTGCCAGCAGCACATTATCAGGGGGGGGCTATGGCTACACCTTC. This codes for CASSTLSGGGYGYTF.

The chain employs TRBV4-1 and TRBJ2-5; 12 positions agree with TRBD2. The junction had 7 bases not matched to a gene; V was cut back by 3 bases and J by 5 bases. CDR1 and CDR2 (germline): MGHRA, YSYEKL. The CDR3 contains 16 residues. The CDR3, as DNA: TGCGCCAGCAGCCAGCAACTAGCGGGGGGCGCTGAGACCCAGTACTTC. Its translation is CASSQQLAGGAETQYF.

In its sample, this clonotype was seen once. V is TRBV29-1 and J is TRBJ1-2; D is uncertain. This CDR3 contains 10 residues. Germline-derived CDR1 and CDR2 are SQVTM and ANQGSEA. V lost 2 bases to trimming and J lost 5 bases, with 3 bases between them. The CDR3 sequence is CSVESYGYTF. The CDR3 DNA is TGCAGCGTTGAAAGTTATGGCTACACCTTC.

This clonotype is a singleton in its sample. This sequence joins TRBV6-5 and TRBJ1-2; perhaps TRBD1 as D (6 bases). The V gene's germline CDR1 is MNHEY and CDR2 SVGAGI. Trimming removed 6 bases at V and 3 bases at J, with 14 bases between. The length of the CDR3 is 14 residues. CDR3 in amino acids: CASRLQGYDYGYTF. The CDR3 coding sequence is TGTGCCAGCAGATTACAGGGATATGACTATGGCTACACCTTC.

Here the CDR3 DNA reads TGTGCCAGCAGCGTAGACGGGGCCCTTGAAGCTTTCTTT. It yields the protein CASSVDGALEAFF. The rearrangement joins TRBV9 to TRBJ1-1; maybe TRBD1 (5 bases). The CDR3 is 13 amino acids. Germline V gene sequence: CDR1 SGDLS, CDR2 YYNGEE. The ends were cut back, 0 bases at V and 7 bases at J, with 10 bases in the middle. The whole variable domain, remainder taken from reference TRBV9 and TRBJ1-1, is DSGVTQTPKHLITATGQRVTLRCSPRSGDLSVYWYQQSLDQGLQFLIQYYNGEERAKGNILERFSAQQFPDLHSELNLSSLELGDSALYFCASSVDGALEAFFGQGTRLTVV.

V gene TRBV5-4 combines with J gene TRBJ2-3; 8 nucleotides align to TRBD2. Unmatched junction bases numbered 8, after V lost 4 bases and J lost 1 base. Per germline, CDR1 SGHNT and CDR2 YYREEE (reference sequence). The CDR3 length is 16 residues. The CDR3 DNA reads TGTGCCAGCAGCCCCCGGGGGGGAGGAGGCACAGATACGCAGTATTTT. As protein: CASSPRGGGGTDTQYF.

The chain recombines TRBV6-5 with TRBJ1-1; TRBD1 might be the D (6 bases). CDR3 size: 16 residues. Germline V gives CDR1 MNHEY, CDR2 SVGAGI. V lost 6 bases and J lost 1, with 18 bases in between. CDR3 region: CASRSSSGDGNTEAFF. The CDR3 region has the DNA TGTGCCAGCAGATCCTCATCAGGGGACGGGAACACTGAAGCTTTCTTT.

V and J are TRBV5-1 and TRBJ2-3; TRBD1 matches 7 bases. This CDR3 comprises 15 residues. Per the germline V gene, CDR1 is SGHRS and CDR2 is YFSETQ. V lost 2 bases and J lost 1; bases outside the gene matches: 4. CDR3 protein: CASSLQGMGTDTQYF. CDR3 bases: TGCGCCAGCAGCTTACAGGGGATGGGCACAGATACGCAGTATTTT.